These 5 T cell receptor beta chains share one sample of origin, sequenced in a study of shared clonotypes between healthy human individuals. Here immunoSEQ multiplex PCR was the method, and the copy in TCRdb shows in-frame clones only, minus some. In the table there are 2 million to 2.5 million clones, 92% of which are singletons. The sequenced sample was naive CD4+ T cells from PBMCs. Subset denoted: CD45RA+ positively selected. These receptor sequences come from a man in his late teens or twenties in good health. Some clones in this sample may be carry-over from other donors' samples.

The V call is TRBV19, the J call TRBJ1-2; D call uncertain. The CDR3 runs 13 residues. With 5 bases removed from V and 2 bases from J, the gap between germline ends came to 9 bases. CDR1 is LNHDA, CDR2 SQIVND, per germline (reference sequence). The CDR3 nucleotides read TGTGCCAGTAGTTGGACGGAGAACTATGGCTACACCTTC. Its protein product is CASSWTENYGYTF.

This chain joins TRBV5-1 and TRBJ2-1, with D hard to call. The CDR3 runs to 14 residues. Per the germline V gene, CDR1 is SGHRS and CDR2 is YFSETQ. Between the trimmed V and J ends, which lost 7 bases and 4 bases, there was a span of 15 bases. The CDR3: CASHPGSLYNEQFF. DNA of the CDR3: TGCGCCAGCCACCCCGGGTCCCTTTACAATGAGCAGTTCTTC.

The V gene is TRBV11-2, the J gene TRBJ2-1; 15 bases are shared with TRBD2. V was pared by 4 bases and J by 6 bases, with 10 bases of the junction left unmatched. The germline gives CDR1 SGHAT, CDR2 FQNNGV. The CDR3 is 18 amino acids. The CDR3: CASSYGLAGGPLFNEQFF. In DNA, the CDR3 is TGTGCCAGCAGCTATGGACTAGCGGGAGGGCCGTTATTCAATGAGCAGTTCTTC.

The chain has TRBV27 and TRBJ2-5, with TRBD2 matching over 9 bases. The CDR3 runs 15 residues. Germline V gene data show CDR1 as MNHEY and CDR2 as SMNVEV (reference sequence). The J segment lost 2 bases and the V segment lost 5 bases, leaving 6 bases of the junction unmatched. DNA of the CDR3: TGTGCCAGCAGTGGAGCGGGAGGCCCGCAAGAGACCCAGTACTTC. This sequence encodes CASSGAGGPQETQYF.

Notes on this clone: The sample has other DNA sequences that encode this CDR3 too. The rearrangement links TRBV9 to TRBJ2-3; D unresolved. CDR1 SGDLS and CDR2 YYNGEE come from the germline V gene. The V end was cut by 0 bases, the J end by 1 base, with 6 bases between. The CDR3 loop spans 14 amino acids. The DNA of the CDR3 is TGTGCCAGCAGCGTAGGAACCCGCACAGATACGCAGTATTTT. Amino acids: CASSVGTRTDTQYF.